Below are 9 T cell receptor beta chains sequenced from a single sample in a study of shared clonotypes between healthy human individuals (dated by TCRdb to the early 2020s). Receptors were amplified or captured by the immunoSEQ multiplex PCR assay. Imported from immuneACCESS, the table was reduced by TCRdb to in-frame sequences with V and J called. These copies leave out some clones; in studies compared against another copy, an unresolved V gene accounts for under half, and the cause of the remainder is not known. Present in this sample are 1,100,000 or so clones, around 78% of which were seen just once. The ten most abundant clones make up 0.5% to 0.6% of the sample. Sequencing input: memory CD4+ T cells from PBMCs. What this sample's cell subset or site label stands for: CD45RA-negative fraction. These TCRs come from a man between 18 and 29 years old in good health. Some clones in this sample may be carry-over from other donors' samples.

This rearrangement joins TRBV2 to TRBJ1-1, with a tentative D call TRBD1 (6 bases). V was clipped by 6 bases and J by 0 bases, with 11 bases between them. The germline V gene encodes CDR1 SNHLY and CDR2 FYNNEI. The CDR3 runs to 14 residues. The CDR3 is CASSLQGMNTEAFF. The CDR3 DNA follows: TGTGCCAGCAGCTTACAGGGTATGAACACTGAAGCTTTCTTT.

CDR3 amino acids: CASSLDGTSLASEQYF. CDR3 nucleotide sequence: TGTGCCAGCAGCTTGGATGGGACCTCCCTAGCCTCCGAGCAGTACTTC. J is TRBJ2-7 and V is TRBV5-8; perhaps D is TRBD1 or TRBD2 (5 bases each). Germline CDR1 SGHTS, CDR2 YDEGEE. Trimming shortened V by 0 bases and J by 6 bases, and 19 bases separated the two germline ends. The CDR3 runs 16 residues.

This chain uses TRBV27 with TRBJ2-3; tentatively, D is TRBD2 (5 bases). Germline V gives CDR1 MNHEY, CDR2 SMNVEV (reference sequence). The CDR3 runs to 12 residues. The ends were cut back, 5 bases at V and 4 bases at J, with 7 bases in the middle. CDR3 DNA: TGTGCCAGCAGTCGGGGAGCAGATACGCAGTATTTT. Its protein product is CASSRGADTQYF.

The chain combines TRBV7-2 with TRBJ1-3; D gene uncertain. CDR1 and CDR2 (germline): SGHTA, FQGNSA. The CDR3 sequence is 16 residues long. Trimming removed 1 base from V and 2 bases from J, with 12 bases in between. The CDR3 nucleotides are TGTGCCAGCAGCTTAGGACGGGTGGGCGCTGGAAACACCATATATTTT. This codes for CASSLGRVGAGNTIYF. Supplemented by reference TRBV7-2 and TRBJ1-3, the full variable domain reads GAGVSQSPSNKVTEKGKDVELRCDPISGHTALYWYRQSLGQGLEFLIYFQGNSAPDKSGLPSDRFSAERTGGSVSTLTIQRTQQEDSAVYLCASSLGRVGAGNTIYFGEGSWLTVV.

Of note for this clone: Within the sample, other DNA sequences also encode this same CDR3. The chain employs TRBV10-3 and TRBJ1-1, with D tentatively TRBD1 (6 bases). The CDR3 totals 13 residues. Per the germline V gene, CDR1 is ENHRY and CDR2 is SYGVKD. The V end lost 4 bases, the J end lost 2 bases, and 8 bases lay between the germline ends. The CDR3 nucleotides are TGTGCCATCAGTGGACAGGAAAACACTGAAGCTTTCTTT. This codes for CAISGQENTEAFF.

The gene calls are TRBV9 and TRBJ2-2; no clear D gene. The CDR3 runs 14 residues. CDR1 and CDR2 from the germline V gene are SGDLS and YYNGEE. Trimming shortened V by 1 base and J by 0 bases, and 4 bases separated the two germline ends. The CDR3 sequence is CASSVYANTGELFF. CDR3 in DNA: TGTGCCAGCAGCGTATACGCGAACACCGGGGAGCTGTTTTTT.

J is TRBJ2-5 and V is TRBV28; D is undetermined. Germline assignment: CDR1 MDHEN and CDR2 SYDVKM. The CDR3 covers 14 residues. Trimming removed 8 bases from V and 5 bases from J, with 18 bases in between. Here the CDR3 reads CASQGRRAWETQYF. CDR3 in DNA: TGTGCCAGCCAAGGGCGCAGAGCCTGGGAGACCCAGTACTTC.

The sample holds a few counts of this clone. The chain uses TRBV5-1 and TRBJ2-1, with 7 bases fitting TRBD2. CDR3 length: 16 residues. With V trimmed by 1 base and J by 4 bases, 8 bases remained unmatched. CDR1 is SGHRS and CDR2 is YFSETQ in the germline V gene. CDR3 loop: CASSLQSSGVYNEQFF. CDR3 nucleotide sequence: TGCGCCAGCAGCTTGCAGTCCAGCGGGGTTTACAATGAGCAGTTCTTC.

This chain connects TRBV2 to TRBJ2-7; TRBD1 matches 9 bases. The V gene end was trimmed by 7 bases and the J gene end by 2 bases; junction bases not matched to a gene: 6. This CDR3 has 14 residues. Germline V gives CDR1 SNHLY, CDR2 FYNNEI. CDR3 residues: CASTPDRGTYEQYF. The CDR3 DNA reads TGTGCCAGCACTCCGGACAGGGGTACCTACGAGCAGTACTTC.